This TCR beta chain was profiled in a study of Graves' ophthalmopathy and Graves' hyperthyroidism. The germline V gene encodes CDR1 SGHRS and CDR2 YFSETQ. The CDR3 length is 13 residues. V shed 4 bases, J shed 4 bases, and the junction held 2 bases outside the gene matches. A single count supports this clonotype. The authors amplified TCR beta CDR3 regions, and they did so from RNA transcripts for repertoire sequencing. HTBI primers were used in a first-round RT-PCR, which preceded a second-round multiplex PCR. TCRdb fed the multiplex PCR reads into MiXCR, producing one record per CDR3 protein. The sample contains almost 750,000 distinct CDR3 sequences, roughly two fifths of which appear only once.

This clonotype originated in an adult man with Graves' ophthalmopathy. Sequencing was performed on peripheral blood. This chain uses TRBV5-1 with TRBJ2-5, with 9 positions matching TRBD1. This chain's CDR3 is CASSRTGAETQYF. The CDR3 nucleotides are TGCGCCAGCAGCCGGACAGGGGCAGAGACCCAGTACTTC.